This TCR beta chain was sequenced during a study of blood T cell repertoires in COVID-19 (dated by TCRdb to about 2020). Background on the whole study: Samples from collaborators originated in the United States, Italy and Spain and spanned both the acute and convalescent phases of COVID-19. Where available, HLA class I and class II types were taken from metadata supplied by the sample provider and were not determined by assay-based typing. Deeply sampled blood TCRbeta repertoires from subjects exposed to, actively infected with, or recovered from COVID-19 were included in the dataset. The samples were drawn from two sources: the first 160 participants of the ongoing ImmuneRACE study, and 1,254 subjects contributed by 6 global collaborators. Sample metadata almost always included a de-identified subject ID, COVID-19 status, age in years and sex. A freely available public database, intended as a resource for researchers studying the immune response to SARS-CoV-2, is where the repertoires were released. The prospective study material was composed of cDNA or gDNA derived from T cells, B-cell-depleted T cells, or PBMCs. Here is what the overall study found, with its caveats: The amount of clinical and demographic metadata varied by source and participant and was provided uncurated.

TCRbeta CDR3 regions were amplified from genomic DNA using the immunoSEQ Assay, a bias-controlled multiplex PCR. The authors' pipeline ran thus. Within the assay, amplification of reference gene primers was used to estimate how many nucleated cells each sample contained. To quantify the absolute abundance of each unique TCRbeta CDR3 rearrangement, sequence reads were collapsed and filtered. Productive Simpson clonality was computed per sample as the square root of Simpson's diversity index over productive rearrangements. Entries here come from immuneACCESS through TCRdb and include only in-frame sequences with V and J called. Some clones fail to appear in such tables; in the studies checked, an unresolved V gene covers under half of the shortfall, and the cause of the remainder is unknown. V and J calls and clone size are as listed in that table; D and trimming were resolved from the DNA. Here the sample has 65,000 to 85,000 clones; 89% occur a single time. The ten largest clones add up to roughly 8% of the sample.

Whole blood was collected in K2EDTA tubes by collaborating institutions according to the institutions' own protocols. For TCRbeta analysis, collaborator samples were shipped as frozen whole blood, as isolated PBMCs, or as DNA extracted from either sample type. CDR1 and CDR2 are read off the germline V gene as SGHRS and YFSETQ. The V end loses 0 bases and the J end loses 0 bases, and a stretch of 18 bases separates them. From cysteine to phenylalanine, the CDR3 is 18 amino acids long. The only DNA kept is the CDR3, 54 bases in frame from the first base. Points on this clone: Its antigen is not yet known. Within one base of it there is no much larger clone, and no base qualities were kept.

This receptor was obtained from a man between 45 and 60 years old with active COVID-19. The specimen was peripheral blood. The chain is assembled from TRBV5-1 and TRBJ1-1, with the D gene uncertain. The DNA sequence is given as TGCGCCAGCAGCTTGGAAGGAGGGATAAGCATAATGAACACTGAAGCTTTCTTT. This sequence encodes CASSLEGGISIMNTEAFF.